This passage covers 27 T cell receptor beta chains from one sample sequenced in a study of beta chain features in type 1 diabetes. Expressed TCRB transcripts were sequenced after all isolated RNA was converted to cDNA. The method was immunoSEQ multiplex PCR; TCRdb's version includes in-frame clones alone and lacks a portion of them. The profile shows 850,000 to 900,000 clones, roughly 17% of them singletons. Sequencing was carried out using naive CD4+ T cells from blood. The receptors were gathered from a young woman in good health.

The sample holds a few counts of this clone. Other DNA sequences from this sample encode an identical CDR3 as well. V and J are TRBV18 and TRBJ2-1, with D unresolved. CDR1 is KGHSH and CDR2 is LQKENI in the germline V gene. This CDR3 comprises 15 residues. Trimming pared 1 base from V and 0 bases from J, leaving 7 bases between. CDR3 DNA: TGTGCCAGCTCACCACTGGCTGGCTCCTACAATGAGCAGTTCTTC. It codes for CASSPLAGSYNEQFF.

In its sample, this clone was seen a few times. This chain uses TRBV10-2 with TRBJ2-3; weak D call: TRBD1 (6 bases). Trimming cost V 4 bases and J 1 base, with 9 bases left between them. Germline V gene lookup returns CDR1 WSHSY and CDR2 SAAADI. The CDR3 has 14 residues. This chain's CDR3 is CASSVEGGTDTQYF. The CDR3 nucleotides read TGCGCCAGCAGTGTAGAGGGGGGCACAGATACGCAGTATTTT.

In this sample, this clone turned up a few times. V usage is TRBV5-1 and J usage is TRBJ2-7; D could derive from TRBD1 or TRBD2 (5 bases each). Trimming left V 5 bases short and J 3 bases short, with 15 bases between. From germline, CDR1 is SGHRS and CDR2 YFSETQ. The CDR3 extends over 14 amino acids. CDR3 sequence: CASREPGRGYEQYF. DNA of the CDR3: TGCGCCAGCAGGGAGCCGGGACGGGGCTACGAGCAGTACTTC.

This clone has only a few counts. The chain couples TRBV7-9 to TRBJ2-7; 10 bases fit TRBD2. CDR1 is SEHNR and CDR2 is FQNEAQ in the germline V gene (reference sequence). V lost 7 bases to trimming and J lost 4 bases; unmatched junction nucleotides: 13. This CDR3 is 16 amino acids long. The CDR3 spells CASNRWLAGAGYEQYF. CDR3 DNA: TGTGCCAGCAACCGGTGGCTAGCGGGAGCTGGGTACGAGCAGTACTTC.

The CDR3 reads CASSPWTGGVYEQYF. The CDR3 region has the DNA TGTGCCAGCAGCCCGTGGACAGGGGGCGTCTACGAGCAGTACTTC. The chain uses TRBV9 and TRBJ2-5; 11 bases map to TRBD1. The J call may not be correct, given that the DNA end is closer to TRBJ2-7. CDR3 length equals 15 residues. Germline loops: CDR1 SGDLS, CDR2 YYNGEE.

This clone was detected a few times. The rearrangement joins TRBV5-1 to TRBJ1-1; TRBD1 agrees at 10 bases. The ends lost 2 bases at V and 3 bases at J; junction bases unmatched: 10. The CDR3 loop spans 17 amino acids. Germline V lookup: CDR1 SGHRS, CDR2 YFSETQ. The CDR3 DNA is TGCGCCAGCAGCTTTAACCCTACCGGGACAGGGGACACTGAAGCTTTCTTT. It specifies CASSFNPTGTGDTEAFF.

The V and J genes are TRBV7-2 and TRBJ2-1; D gene ambiguous. Per the germline V gene, CDR1 is SGHTA and CDR2 is FQGNSA. Trimming stripped 3 bases from V and 10 bases from J, with 7 bases between. The CDR3 runs 11 residues. CDR3 nucleotides: TGTGCCAGCAGCTTTAGACGGGAGCAGTTCTTC. Translated, it gives CASSFRREQFF.

This clone appeared a few times. Different DNA sequences within this sample yield the same CDR3. V usage is TRBV28 and J usage is TRBJ1-2; D uncertain. CDR1 is MDHEN and CDR2 is SYDVKM in the germline V gene. The CDR3 runs 13 residues. The ends were cut back, 5 bases at V and 2 bases at J, with 9 bases in the middle. Written as DNA, the CDR3 is TGTGCCAGCAGTCTCGACACCAACTATGGCTACACCTTC. This translates into CASSLDTNYGYTF.

The sample holds a few counts of this clone. The same CDR3 also results from other DNA sequences found in this sample. CDR3 DNA: TGTGCCAGCAGTTTGTCTAGCGGTTACTACGAGCAGTACTTC. Protein sequence: CASSLSSGYYEQYF. The gene calls are TRBV27 and TRBJ2-7; 7 bases agree with TRBD2. This CDR3 is built from 14 residues. Germline assignment: CDR1 MNHEY and CDR2 SMNVEV (reference sequence). After removal of 3 bases from V and 3 bases from J, the junction contained 5 bases not matched to a gene.

The rearrangement links TRBV28 to TRBJ2-3; perhaps TRBD1 as D (6 bases). CDR3 length: 16 amino acids. The V gene's germline CDR1 is MDHEN and CDR2 SYDVKM. The germline V and J ends were trimmed by 2 bases and 4 bases, with 16 bases remaining between them. Here the CDR3 reads CASSLIWQGYSDTQYF. The CDR3 DNA sequence: TGTGCCAGCAGTTTAATCTGGCAGGGGTATTCAGATACGCAGTATTTT.

About this clone itself: This specimen includes other DNA sequences encoding the same CDR3. The rearrangement links TRBV6-1 to TRBJ2-7; D might be TRBD1 or TRBD2, each matching 5 bases. Trimming took off 1 base at V and 7 bases at J, with 8 bases between the two ends. Germline V lookup: CDR1 MNHNS, CDR2 SASEGT. The CDR3 length is 12 residues. The CDR3 region is CASSEVGGEQYF. The CDR3 coding sequence is TGTGCCAGCAGTGAAGTTGGGGGAGAGCAGTACTTC.

This clone was observed a few times. The rearrangement uses TRBV6-1 and TRBJ2-4; D is unresolved. CDR1 and CDR2 (germline): MNHNS, SASEGT. Trimming shortened V by 5 bases and J by 4 bases, and 6 bases separated the two germline ends. The CDR3 has 12 amino acids. CDR3 amino acids: CASSPPKNIQYF. CDR3 DNA: TGTGCCAGCAGTCCGCCAAAAAACATTCAGTACTTC.

The V gene is TRBV5-1, the J gene TRBJ2-3, with 11 bases fitting TRBD2. This CDR3 comprises 17 residues. Germline V gene data show CDR1 as SGHRS and CDR2 as YFSETQ. V lost 5 bases and J lost 8; bases outside the gene matches: 16. The CDR3 bases are TGCGCCAGCAGATCTACTACGGGACTAGCGGCCGTGGCTACGCAGTATTTT. Protein sequence: CASRSTTGLAAVATQYF.

V gene TRBV20-1 combines with J gene TRBJ2-3; D uncertain. The CDR3 sequence is 11 residues long. Trimming cost V 7 bases and J 7 bases, with 12 bases left between them. Germline values: CDR1 DFQATT, CDR2 SNEGSKA (reference sequence). CDR3 sequence (DNA): TGCAGTGTGGATCCCCTGAATACGCAGTATTTT. Translated: CSVDPLNTQYF.

The chain links TRBV28 to TRBJ1-3; the match to TRBD1 covers 7 bases. This CDR3 spans 15 amino acids. J lost 7 bases, V lost 3 bases, and 9 bases had no gene match. Germline V lookup: CDR1 MDHEN, CDR2 SYDVKM. The CDR3 sequence is CASSLSYRGDNTIYF. The CDR3 region has the DNA TGTGCCAGCAGTTTGTCTTACAGGGGCGATAACACCATATATTTT. The full variable domain, completed using reference TRBV28 and TRBJ1-3, is DVKVTQSSRYLVKRTGEKVFLECVQDMDHENMFWYRQDPGLGLRLIYFSYDVKMKEKGDIPEGYSVSREKKERFSLILESASTNQTSMYLCASSLSYRGDNTIYFGEGSWLTVV.

The V and J genes are TRBV19 and TRBJ1-1; no clear D. Germline V CDR1 and CDR2: LNHDA, SQIVND (reference sequence). The CDR3 extends over 15 amino acids. V dropped 1 base and J dropped 1 base, with 10 bases sitting between them. The chain's CDR3 is CASSIVGLTNTEAFF. In DNA form, the CDR3 reads TGTGCCAGTAGTATAGTAGGTCTTACGAACACTGAAGCTTTCTTT.

The chain recombines TRBV7-2 with TRBJ2-3; 12 nucleotides line up with TRBD2. V was pared by 8 bases and J by 7 bases, with 4 bases of the junction left unmatched. The CDR3 is 13 residues long. Germline V lookup: CDR1 SGHTA, CDR2 FQGNSA. The CDR3 sequence is CASGLAGGNTQYF. CDR3 nucleotides: TGTGCCAGCGGGCTAGCGGGGGGGAATACGCAGTATTTT.

The table lists this clone with a few counts. This chain joins TRBV19 and TRBJ2-7, with D unresolved. Germline-derived CDR1 and CDR2 are LNHDA and SQIVND (reference sequence). This CDR3 has 14 amino acids. The V end lost 7 bases, the J end lost 0 bases, and 13 bases lay between the germline ends. The CDR3 here is CASKTSASSYEQYF. The CDR3 DNA reads TGTGCCAGTAAGACCTCGGCTAGCTCCTACGAGCAGTACTTC.

The sample holds one count of this clone. This sequence joins TRBV5-1 and TRBJ2-7; TRBD1 agrees at 7 bases. With 1 base clipped from V and 2 bases from J, the junction kept 6 bases outside the gene matches. In germline, CDR1 is SGHRS, CDR2 YFSETQ. CDR3 size: 15 residues. The CDR3 DNA sequence: TGCGCCAGCAGCTTGACCCTGACAGGGCCCTACGAGCAGTACTTC. Amino acids: CASSLTLTGPYEQYF. Complete variable domain (other parts from reference TRBV5-1 and TRBJ2-7): KAGVTQTPRYLIKTRGQQVTLSCSPISGHRSVSWYQQTPGQGLQFLFEYFSETQRNKGNFPGRFSGRQFSNSRSEMNVSTLELGDSALYLCASSLTLTGPYEQYFGPGTRLTVT.

Concerning this clone itself: One junction end does not reproduce the germline sequence, and a read error may be involved. The CDR3: CSVSGVNTEASF. The CDR3 DNA reads TGCAGCGTTTCCGGGGTGAACACTGAAGCTTCCTTT. V is TRBV29-1 and J is TRBJ1-1; D call uncertain. Per the germline V gene, CDR1 is SQVTM and CDR2 is ANQGSEA. The CDR3 sequence is 12 residues long.

This chain links TRBV7-3 with TRBJ2-1; the match to TRBD1 covers 9 bases. CDR1 SGHTA and CDR2 FQGTGA come from the germline V gene. V lost 2 bases and J lost 4; bases outside the gene matches: 6. CDR3 size: 16 residues. In DNA, the CDR3 is TGTGCCAGCAGCTTACGGGGACAGGGTGATTACAATGAGCAGTTCTTC. Protein sequence: CASSLRGQGDYNEQFF.

The genes are TRBV7-2 and TRBJ2-1, with TRBD2 matching over 10 bases. The germline CDR1 and CDR2 sequences are SGHTA and FQGNSA. The CDR3 sequence is 15 residues long. The trim removed 7 bases at V and 2 bases at J, leaving 5 bases unmatched. This chain's CDR3 is CASTEREGPYNEQFF. The CDR3 bases are TGTGCCAGCACCGAGCGGGAGGGCCCCTACAATGAGCAGTTCTTC.

In its sample, this clone was seen a few times. Other DNA sequences in the same sample also yield this CDR3. CDR3 bases: TGTGCCAGCAGTTTAGGTGGAACTAATGAAAAACTGTTTTTT. Translation gives CASSLGGTNEKLFF. The genes are TRBV28 and TRBJ1-4, with no clear D. The CDR3 spans 14 residues. Trimming pared 2 bases from V and 1 base from J, leaving 5 bases between. CDR1 MDHEN and CDR2 SYDVKM come from the germline V gene.

This clone was observed a few times. V and J are TRBV6-5 and TRBJ1-2, with 7 bases identical to TRBD1. Germline loops: CDR1 MNHEY, CDR2 SVGAGI. With V trimmed by 6 bases and J by 4 bases, 11 bases remained unmatched. The CDR3 runs to 15 residues. The CDR3 sequence: CASSRDSLLVYGYTF. In DNA, the CDR3 is TGTGCCAGCAGCCGGGACAGCCTTTTGGTCTATGGCTACACCTTC.

This clone appeared a few times. V is TRBV14 and J is TRBJ2-5; TRBD1 matches 8 bases. CDR1 SGHDN and CDR2 FVKESK come from the germline V gene. The junction had 1 base not matched to a gene; V was cut back by 2 bases and J by 5 bases. CDR3 size: 13 residues. The CDR3 nucleotides read TGTGCCAGCAGCCAACGGGACAGGGAGACCCAGTACTTC. Translating it yields CASSQRDRETQYF.

This clone has only one observation. V usage is TRBV19 and J usage is TRBJ1-1; a weak D match, TRBD1 (6 bases). The germline V and J ends were trimmed by 4 bases and 5 bases, with 17 bases remaining between them. The CDR3 totals 15 residues. Germline loops: CDR1 LNHDA, CDR2 SQIVND (reference sequence). The CDR3 region is CASSRLGGATTEAFF. CDR3 bases: TGTGCCAGTAGTAGGCTGGGGGGCGCAACAACTGAAGCTTTCTTT. The entire variable domain, with the rest obtained from reference TRBV19 and TRBJ1-1, is as follows: DGGITQSPKYLFRKEGQNVTLSCEQNLNHDAMYWYRQDPGQGLRLIYYSQIVNDFQKGDIAEGYSVSREKKESFPLTVTSAQKNPTAFYLCASSRLGGATTEAFFGQGTRLTVV.

Only a few counts were recorded for this clone. V is TRBV19 and J is TRBJ2-1, with D possibly being TRBD1 or TRBD2 (5 bases each). The germline CDR1 and CDR2 sequences are LNHDA and SQIVND (reference sequence). The CDR3 spans 13 residues. Trimming removed 9 bases from V and 2 bases from J, with 11 bases in between. The DNA of the CDR3 is TGTGCCAGCGGGACCACTCCCTACAATGAGCAGTTCTTC. Translating gives CASGTTPYNEQFF.